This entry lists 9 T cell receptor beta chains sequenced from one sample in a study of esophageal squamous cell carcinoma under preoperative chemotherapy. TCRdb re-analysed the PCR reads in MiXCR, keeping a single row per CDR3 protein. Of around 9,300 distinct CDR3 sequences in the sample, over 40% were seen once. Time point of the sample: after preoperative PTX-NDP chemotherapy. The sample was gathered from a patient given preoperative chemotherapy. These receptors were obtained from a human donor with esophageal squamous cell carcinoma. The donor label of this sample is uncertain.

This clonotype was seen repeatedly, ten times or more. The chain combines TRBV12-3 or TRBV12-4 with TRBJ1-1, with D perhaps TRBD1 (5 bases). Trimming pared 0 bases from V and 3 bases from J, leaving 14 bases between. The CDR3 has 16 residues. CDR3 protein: CASSLAHLRGDTEAFF. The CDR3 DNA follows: TGTGCCAGCAGTTTAGCGCATCTCCGGGGGGACACTGAAGCTTTCTTT.

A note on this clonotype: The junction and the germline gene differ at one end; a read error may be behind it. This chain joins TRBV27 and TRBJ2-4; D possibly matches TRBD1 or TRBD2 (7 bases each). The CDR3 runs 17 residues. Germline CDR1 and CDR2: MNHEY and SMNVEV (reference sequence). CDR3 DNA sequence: TGTGCCAGCAGCCCCGTATGGGGGAGGGGGCTCAAAAACATGCAGTACTTC. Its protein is CASSPVWGRGLKNMQYF.

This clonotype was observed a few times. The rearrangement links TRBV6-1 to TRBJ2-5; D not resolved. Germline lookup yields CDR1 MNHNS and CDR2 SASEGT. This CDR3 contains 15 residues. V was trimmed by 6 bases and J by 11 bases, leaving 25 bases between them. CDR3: CASRPGPDSYNEQYF. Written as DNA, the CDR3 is TGTGCCAGCAGACCGGGTCCCGATTCCTACAATGAGCAGTACTTC.

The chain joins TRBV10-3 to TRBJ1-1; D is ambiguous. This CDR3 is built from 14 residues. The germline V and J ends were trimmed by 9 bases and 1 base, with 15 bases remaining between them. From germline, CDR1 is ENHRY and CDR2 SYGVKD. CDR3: CAIQKGQENTEAFF. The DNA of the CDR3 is TGTGCCATTCAAAAGGGCCAAGAGAACACTGAAGCTTTCTTT.

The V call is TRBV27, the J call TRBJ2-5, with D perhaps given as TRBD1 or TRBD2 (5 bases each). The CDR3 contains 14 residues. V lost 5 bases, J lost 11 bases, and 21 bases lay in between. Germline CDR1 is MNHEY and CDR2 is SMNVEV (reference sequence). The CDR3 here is CASSAPGAYNEQYF. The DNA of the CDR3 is TGTGCCAGCAGTGCCCCCGGGGCCTACAATGAGCAGTACTTC.

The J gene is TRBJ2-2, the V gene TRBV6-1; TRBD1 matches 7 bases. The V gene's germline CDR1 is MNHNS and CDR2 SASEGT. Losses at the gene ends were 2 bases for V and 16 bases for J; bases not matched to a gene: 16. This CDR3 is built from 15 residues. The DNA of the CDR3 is TGTGCCAGCAGTGAACCAGGTACGAACACAGGGGCGCAGTTTTTT. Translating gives CASSEPGTNTGAQFF.

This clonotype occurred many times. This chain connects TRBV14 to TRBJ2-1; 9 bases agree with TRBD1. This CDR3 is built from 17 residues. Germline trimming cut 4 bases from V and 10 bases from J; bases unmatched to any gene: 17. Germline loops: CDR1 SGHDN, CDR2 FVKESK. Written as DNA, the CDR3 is TGTGCCAGCAGCCTGCCGGGACAGGGAAACCCCCCCTACGAGCAGTTCTTC. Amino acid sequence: CASSLPGQGNPPYEQFF.

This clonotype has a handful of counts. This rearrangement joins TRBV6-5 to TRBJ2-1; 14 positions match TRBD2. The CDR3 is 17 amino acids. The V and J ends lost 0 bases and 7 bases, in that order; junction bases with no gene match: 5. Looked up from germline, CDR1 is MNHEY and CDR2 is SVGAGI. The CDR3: CASSYSGLAGVYNEQFF. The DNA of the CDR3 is TGTGCCAGCAGTTACTCGGGACTAGCGGGAGTATATAATGAGCAGTTCTTC.

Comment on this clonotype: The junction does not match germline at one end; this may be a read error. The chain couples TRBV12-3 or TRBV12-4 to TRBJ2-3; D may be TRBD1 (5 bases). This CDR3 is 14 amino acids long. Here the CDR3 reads CAGKGPEGTNTQYF. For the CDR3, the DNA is TGTGCCGGCAAGGGGCCGGAAGGCACAAATACGCAGTATTTT.